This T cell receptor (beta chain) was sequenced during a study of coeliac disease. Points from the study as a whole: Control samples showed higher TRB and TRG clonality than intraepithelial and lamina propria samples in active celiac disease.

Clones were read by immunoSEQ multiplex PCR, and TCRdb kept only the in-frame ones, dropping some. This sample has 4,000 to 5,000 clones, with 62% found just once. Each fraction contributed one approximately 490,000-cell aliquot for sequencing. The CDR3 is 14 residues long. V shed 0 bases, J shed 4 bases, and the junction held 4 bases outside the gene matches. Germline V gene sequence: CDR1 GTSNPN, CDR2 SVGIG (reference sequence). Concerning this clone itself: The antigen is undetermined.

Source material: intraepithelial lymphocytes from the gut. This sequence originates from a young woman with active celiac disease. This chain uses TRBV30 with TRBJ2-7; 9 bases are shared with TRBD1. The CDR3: CAWSVGTGRYEQYF. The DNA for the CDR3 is TGTGCCTGGAGTGTAGGGACAGGGAGGTACGAGCAGTACTTC.